Below are 16 T cell receptor beta chains sequenced from a single sample in a study of blood T cell repertoires in COVID-19. The repertoire was sequenced with immunoSEQ multiplex PCR; TCRdb's copy has only in-frame clones and lacks some. The sample has 200,000 to 300,000 clones; roughly 76% are singletons. Specimen: peripheral blood. These receptors originate from a woman of 80 years or more with COVID-19, enrolled during active disease.

The V and J genes are TRBV7-2 and TRBJ1-6, with D possibly matching TRBD1 (5 bases). V lost 7 bases, J lost 7 bases, and 11 bases lay in between. CDR1 is SGHTA and CDR2 is FQGNSA in the germline V gene. The CDR3 is 13 amino acids. The CDR3 loop is CASTGVINSPLHF. CDR3 coding DNA: TGTGCCAGCACGGGGGTTATCAATTCACCCCTCCACTTT. The whole variable domain, filled in from reference TRBV7-2 and TRBJ1-6, reads GAGVSQSPSNKVTEKGKDVELRCDPISGHTALYWYRQSLGQGLEFLIYFQGNSAPDKSGLPSDRFSAERTGGSVSTLTIQRTQQEDSAVYLCASTGVINSPLHFGNGTRLTVT.

The rearrangement links TRBV6-1 to TRBJ2-5; D ambiguous. Germline V gene data show CDR1 as MNHNS and CDR2 as SASEGT. The CDR3 totals 14 residues. Deletions cut 1 base from V and 2 bases from J, with 8 bases between. CDR3 in amino acids: CASSEGARQETQYF. The CDR3 nucleotides are TGTGCCAGCAGTGAAGGGGCTCGACAAGAGACCCAGTACTTC.

In its sample, this clone was seen once. This chain joins TRBV7-9 and TRBJ1-4; perhaps TRBD1 as D (6 bases). The CDR3 is 14 residues long. The V and J ends lost 2 bases and 7 bases respectively, with 11 bases between them. Germline values: CDR1 SEHNR, CDR2 FQNEAQ (reference sequence). The CDR3 DNA reads as TGTGCCAGCAGCTTATTAGGACAGTCTGAAAAACTGTTTTTT. Translated, it gives CASSLLGQSEKLFF.

The chain employs TRBV5-1 and TRBJ1-2; 8 nucleotides align to TRBD1. CDR3 size: 13 residues. V lost 4 bases, J lost 7 bases, and 6 bases stayed unmatched. CDR1 and CDR2 from the germline V gene are SGHRS and YFSETQ. Here the CDR3 DNA reads TGCGCCAGCAGCGCAGGGGGCCGGGGTGGCTACACCTTC. Translating it yields CASSAGGRGGYTF. The variable domain in full, completed from reference TRBV5-1 and TRBJ1-2, reads KAGVTQTPRYLIKTRGQQVTLSCSPISGHRSVSWYQQTPGQGLQFLFEYFSETQRNKGNFPGRFSGRQFSNSRSEMNVSTLELGDSALYLCASSAGGRGGYTFGSGTRLTVV.

The gene calls are TRBV3-1 (or the pseudogene TRBV3-2) and TRBJ1-2; the D is unclear. Germline CDR1 is LGHDT and CDR2 is YNNKEL (reference sequence). This CDR3 region has 11 residues. Trimming stripped 11 bases from V and 8 bases from J, with 15 bases between. The CDR3, as DNA: TGTGCCGTCCTAGACCCGGGAGGCTACACCTTC. This translates into CAVLDPGGYTF.

The CDR3 loop reads CASSTIDRGNTEAFF. CDR3 nucleotides: TGTGCCAGTAGTACAATTGACAGGGGGAACACTGAAGCTTTCTTT. J is TRBJ1-1 and V is TRBV19; 8 bases are shared with TRBD1. CDR1 and CDR2 (germline): LNHDA, SQIVND (reference sequence). Trimming at V came to 4 bases and at J to 1 base, leaving 5 bases not matched to a gene. The CDR3 covers 15 residues.

The V gene is TRBV6-4, the J gene TRBJ2-5; D gene ambiguous. CDR3 length: 13 amino acids. Germline loops: CDR1 MRHNA, CDR2 SNTAGT. V lost 4 bases and J 5 bases, leaving 11 bases between the germline ends. The CDR3 bases are TGTGCCAGCAGTGCATCAACTCGGGAGACCCAGTACTTC. Translation gives CASSASTRETQYF.

This chain joins TRBV15 and TRBJ2-3; D perhaps matches TRBD2 (5 bases). The CDR3 totals 15 residues. The germline gives CDR1 LNHNV, CDR2 YYDKDF (reference sequence). V was cut by 5 bases and J by 0 bases, with 12 bases left in between. CDR3 amino acids: CATSWRVSSTDTQYF. Here the CDR3 DNA reads TGTGCCACCAGCTGGCGGGTTTCTAGCACAGATACGCAGTATTTT.

The rearrangement uses TRBV11-3 and TRBJ2-3; 11 bases agree with TRBD2. V shed 1 base, J shed 7 bases, and the junction held 7 bases outside the gene matches. The V gene's germline CDR1 is SGHNT and CDR2 YENEEA. The CDR3 length is 16 residues. In DNA form, the CDR3 reads TGTGCCAGCAGCTTAGGTACTAGCGGGAGCGGAAATACGCAGTATTTT. Translation: CASSLGTSGSGNTQYF.

V and J are TRBV28 and TRBJ2-3; D possibly corresponds to TRBD1 (7 bases). CDR3 length equals 13 residues. CDR1 MDHEN and CDR2 SYDVKM come from the germline V gene. V shed 8 bases and J shed 1 base, with 10 bases lying between them. The CDR3 sequence: CASGGGGTDTQYF. The CDR3 DNA sequence: TGTGCCAGCGGAGGGGGCGGCACAGATACGCAGTATTTT.

V and J are TRBV20-1 and TRBJ1-1; D may be TRBD1 (5 bases). The CDR3 contains 12 residues. The germline V and J ends were trimmed by 3 bases and 8 bases, with 13 bases remaining between them. Germline V CDR1 and CDR2: DFQATT, SNEGSKA (reference sequence). In DNA, the CDR3 is TGCAGTGCTAGTTGGGGCAGATCAGAAGCTTTCTTT. Protein: CSASWGRSEAFF.

V usage is TRBV24-1 and J usage is TRBJ2-1, with TRBD2 matching over 10 bases. CDR1 and CDR2 from the germline V gene are KGHDR and SFDVKD. The CDR3 runs to 16 residues. Losses at the gene ends were 3 bases for V and 6 bases for J; bases not matched to a gene: 7. The CDR3 DNA sequence: TGTGCCACCAGTGATCCCGCTAGCGGGAGAATCAATGAGCAGTTCTTC. It encodes CATSDPASGRINEQFF.

The rearrangement joins TRBV2 to TRBJ1-2; TRBD1 is a possible D gene (5 bases). Germline V gene sequence: CDR1 SNHLY, CDR2 FYNNEI. This CDR3 region has 12 residues. The ends were cut back, 6 bases at V and 8 bases at J, with 13 bases in the middle. DNA of the CDR3: TGTGCCAGCAGCGAAACAGGCCGCGGCTACACCTTC. This translates into CASSETGRGYTF. Full variable domain (remainder filled in from reference TRBV2 and TRBJ1-2): EPEVTQTPSHQVTQMGQEVILRCVPISNHLYFYWYRQILGQKVEFLVSFYNNEISEKSEIFDDQFSVERPDGSNFTLKIRSTKLEDSAMYFCASSETGRGYTFGSGTRLTVV.

The chain links TRBV5-4 to TRBJ1-4; D perhaps matches TRBD1 (5 bases). The V and J ends lost 4 bases and 2 bases respectively, with 9 bases between them. This CDR3 region has 14 residues. In germline, CDR1 is SGHNT, CDR2 YYREEE (reference sequence). The DNA for the CDR3 is TGTGCCAGCAGCCCCGGGGGTACTAATGAAAAACTGTTTTTT. It translates to CASSPGGTNEKLFF.

This clone was seen a handful of times. The chain couples TRBV6-5 to TRBJ1-2; 9 nucleotides agree with TRBD1. CDR3 size: 15 residues. Germline trimming cut 6 bases from V and 0 bases from J; bases unmatched to any gene: 5. The V gene's germline CDR1 is MNHEY and CDR2 SVGAGI. The DNA of the CDR3 is TGTGCCAGCAGGGGGAGACAGGGGGCTAACTATGGCTACACCTTC. This encodes CASRGRQGANYGYTF.

V is TRBV14 and J is TRBJ2-3; TRBD2 agrees at 9 bases. CDR1 is SGHDN, CDR2 FVKESK, per germline. The junction had 8 bases not matched to a gene; V was cut back by 4 bases and J by 0 bases. The CDR3 is 17 residues long. Here the CDR3 reads CASSLGLAGWSTDTQYF. Here the CDR3 DNA reads TGTGCCAGCAGCCTGGGTCTAGCGGGATGGAGCACAGATACGCAGTATTTT.